These 15 T cell receptor beta chains came from one sample sequenced in a study of patients and donors after allogeneic stem cell transplantation. Via MiXCR, TCRdb re-called the RT-PCR reads, giving one row per CDR3 protein. This sample has around 170,000 distinct CDR3 sequences, with about 24% found just once. The sequencing input was blood, either unsorted or a sorted T cell fraction (not recorded which). The origin of the receptors is a human donor who was either an allogeneic HSCT recipient or a stem cell or donor lymphocyte infusion donor (not recorded which). It is not recorded whose cells these are; they may come from a transplant donor.

The rearrangement uses TRBV9 and TRBJ2-5; 10 nucleotides align to TRBD1. V lost 8 bases to trimming and J lost 5 bases; unmatched junction nucleotides: 15. Looked up from germline, CDR1 is SGDLS and CDR2 is YYNGEE. CDR3 size: 16 residues. DNA for the CDR3: TGTGCCAGTACGGCCGGGACAGGGGTTAATTTGGAGACCCAGTACTTC. Translation: CASTAGTGVNLETQYF.

The V and J genes are TRBV7-8 and TRBJ1-2; D is unresolved. CDR3 length equals 13 residues. The germline V and J ends were trimmed by 6 bases and 5 bases, with 13 bases remaining between them. Germline CDR1 reads SGHVS; CDR2 reads FQNEAQ. The CDR3 DNA is TGTGCCAGCAGTTACTGGGCCGAATATGGCTACACCTTC. Protein sequence: CASSYWAEYGYTF.

The sample holds a few counts of this clonotype. This rearrangement joins TRBV4-3 to TRBJ2-7; D gene ambiguous. Germline CDR1 LGHNA, CDR2 YSLEER. Trimming took 5 bases from V and 2 from J, leaving 25 bases between them. The CDR3 length is 18 residues. The CDR3 nucleotides are TGCGCCAGCAGCTACTCACAAATCCCTGACTCCCCCCCCTACGAGCAGTACTTC. Its translation: CASSYSQIPDSPPYEQYF.

Only a few counts were recorded for this clonotype. The chain combines TRBV7-9 with TRBJ2-6; D is unclear. This CDR3 has 16 residues. Germline V gene sequence: CDR1 SEHNR, CDR2 FQNEAQ (reference sequence). The V and J ends lost 2 bases and 4 bases respectively, with 12 bases between them. The CDR3 loop is CASSLTGFGGANVLTF. DNA of the CDR3: TGTGCCAGCAGCTTAACCGGGTTCGGAGGGGCCAACGTCCTGACTTTC.

The V gene is TRBV6-5, the J gene TRBJ2-7; 12 nucleotides line up with TRBD1. The CDR3 consists of 16 residues. The germline CDR1 and CDR2 sequences are MNHEY and SVGAGI. J was trimmed by 6 bases and V by 0 bases; bases with no gene match: 6. The CDR3 loop is CASSYSLGTGGSEQYF. CDR3 DNA sequence: TGTGCCAGCAGTTACTCATTAGGGACAGGGGGCTCCGAGCAGTACTTC.

This clonotype was counted a few times. The chain links TRBV27 to TRBJ2-7; 10 nucleotides agree with TRBD2. With V trimmed by 4 bases and J by 1 base, 1 base remained unmatched. This CDR3 region has 14 residues. CDR1 is MNHEY, CDR2 SMNVEV, per germline (reference sequence). The CDR3 spells CASSSSGSSYEQYF. DNA for the CDR3: TGTGCCAGCAGTTCTAGCGGGAGTTCCTACGAGCAGTACTTC.

The chain joins TRBV5-1 to TRBJ2-7; no clear D gene. The CDR3 sequence is 13 residues long. V was cut by 4 bases and J by 1 base, with 9 bases left in between. CDR1 is SGHRS, CDR2 YFSETQ, per germline. DNA for the CDR3: TGCGCCAGCAGCAGTTTAGGGTCCTACGAGCAGTACTTC. This encodes CASSSLGSYEQYF.

The chain joins TRBV5-1 to TRBJ1-1; D unresolved. CDR1 is SGHRS, CDR2 YFSETQ, per germline. CDR3 length: 15 amino acids. Trimming removed 4 bases from V and 0 bases from J, with 13 bases in between. The CDR3 nucleotides are TGCGCCAGCAGCGAGGACTACACAATGAACACTGAAGCTTTCTTT. This codes for CASSEDYTMNTEAFF.

This clonotype occurred a few times. The V call is TRBV6-6, the J call TRBJ2-3; D not certain. The germline gives CDR1 MNHNY, CDR2 SVGAGI (reference sequence). This CDR3 has 15 residues. V shed 0 bases and J shed 0 bases, with 7 bases lying between them. Here the CDR3 DNA reads TGTGCCAGCAGTTACTCCGGATCTAGCACAGATACGCAGTATTTT. Amino acid sequence: CASSYSGSSTDTQYF.

Only a few counts were recorded for this clonotype. V is TRBV4-2 and J is TRBJ2-1; 7 bases agree with TRBD2. Trimming removed 1 base from V and 4 bases from J; junction bases left unmatched: 7. The CDR3 is 16 residues long. Germline-derived CDR1 and CDR2 are LGHNA and YNFKEQ. The CDR3 DNA follows: TGTGCCAGCAGCCAAGTAGCAGCGGGGAATTACAATGAGCAGTTCTTC. Encoded protein: CASSQVAAGNYNEQFF.

This clonotype showed up just a few times. The chain combines TRBV7-2 with TRBJ1-2, with a possible D match to TRBD1 (6 bases). V lost 1 base and J lost 9, with 12 bases in between. The CDR3 extends over 13 amino acids. Germline V gene sequence: CDR1 SGHTA, CDR2 FQGNSA. In DNA form, the CDR3 reads TGTGCCAGCAGCTTAGGGCCAGGGGATAGCTACACCTTC. As protein: CASSLGPGDSYTF.

This chain connects TRBV9 to TRBJ2-7; 11 nucleotides agree with TRBD2. V shed 3 bases, J shed 2 bases, and the junction held 4 bases outside the gene matches. CDR1 is SGDLS and CDR2 is YYNGEE in the germline V gene. The CDR3 covers 15 residues. The CDR3 loop is CASSELAGATYEQYF. CDR3 nucleotides: TGTGCCAGCAGCGAACTAGCGGGAGCCACCTACGAGCAGTACTTC.

The table lists this clonotype with a few counts. The chain has TRBV9 and TRBJ1-6; 11 positions agree with TRBD1. This CDR3 comprises 15 residues. V shed 0 bases, J shed 7 bases, and the junction held 0 bases outside the gene matches. Germline values: CDR1 SGDLS, CDR2 YYNGEE. The DNA for the CDR3 is TGTGCCAGCAGCGTAGGGGACAGGGGGAATTCACCCCTCCACTTT. Its translation: CASSVGDRGNSPLHF. Using reference TRBV9 and TRBJ1-6 for the parts outside the CDR3, the full variable domain is DSGVTQTPKHLITATGQRVTLRCSPRSGDLSVYWYQQSLDQGLQFLIQYYNGEERAKGNILERFSAQQFPDLHSELNLSSLELGDSALYFCASSVGDRGNSPLHFGNGTRLTVT.

This clonotype has just a few counts. This chain uses TRBV24-1 with TRBJ1-2, with D possibly being TRBD1 (5 bases). Between the trimmed V and J ends, which lost 0 bases and 4 bases, there was a span of 11 bases. The length of the CDR3 is 15 residues. Germline V gene data show CDR1 as KGHDR and CDR2 as SFDVKD. DNA for the CDR3: TGTGCCACCAGTGATTTGGACAGCAGTATCTATGGCTACACCTTC. It yields the protein CATSDLDSSIYGYTF.

This clonotype was counted at least ten times. The V gene is TRBV2, the J gene TRBJ1-5; TRBD1 is a possible D gene (5 bases). V lost 0 bases, J lost 4 bases, and 13 bases lay in between. Germline V gene sequence: CDR1 SNHLY, CDR2 FYNNEI. The CDR3 runs 16 residues. CDR3 in amino acids: CASSEAGGEGNQPQHF. DNA of the CDR3: TGTGCCAGCAGTGAAGCGGGAGGGGAGGGGAATCAGCCCCAGCATTTT.